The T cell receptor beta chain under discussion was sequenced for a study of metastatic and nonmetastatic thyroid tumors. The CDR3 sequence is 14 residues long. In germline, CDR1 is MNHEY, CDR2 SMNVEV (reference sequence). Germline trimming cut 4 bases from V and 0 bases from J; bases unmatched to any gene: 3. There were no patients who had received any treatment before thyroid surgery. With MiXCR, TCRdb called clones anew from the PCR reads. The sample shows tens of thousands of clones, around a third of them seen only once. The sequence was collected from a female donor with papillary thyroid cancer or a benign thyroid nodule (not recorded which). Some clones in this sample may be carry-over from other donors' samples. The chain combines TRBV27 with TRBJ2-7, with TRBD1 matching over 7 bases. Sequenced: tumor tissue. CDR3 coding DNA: TGTGCCAGCAGTTCCGGGACAGCCTCCTACGAGCAGTACTTC. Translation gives CASSSGTASYEQYF.